This T cell receptor (beta chain) was documented in a study of blood T cells in healthy people across ages. Germline V gives CDR1 LGHNA, CDR2 YNFKEQ. V lost 1 base and J lost 4, with 8 bases in between. This CDR3 is built from 13 residues. Through a sample-barcoded 5' primer and a J-beta primer mix, a second PCR was run for about 7 to 12 cycles. From the 5' RACE reads, TCRdb called clonotypes with MiXCR, one entry per CDR3 protein. Of over a million distinct CDR3 sequences listed, around 59% are singletons. In its sample, this clonotype was seen many times. The clonotype comes from a man aged 18 to 29 in good health. The rearrangement links TRBV4-2 to TRBJ2-7; the D is unclear. The sample consisted of blood. CDR3 nucleotides: TGTGCCAGCAGCCAAGGGTCAGGTTACGAGCAGTACTTC. It yields the protein CASSQGSGYEQYF.